This section outlines one TCR beta chain sequence together with its context. The data derive from a study of CD8+ T cells in alopecia areata. Treatment indicated: oral pan-JAK inhibitor, 5-10 mg twice daily. Extraction of RNA preceded its reverse transcription into cDNA, which served as the sequencing template. The protocol was immunoSEQ multiplex PCR, while the TCRdb copy is restricted to in-frame clones and leaves out a portion. Here the sample spans 100,000 to 150,000 clones, roughly 55% being singletons. Trimming stripped 5 bases from V and 14 bases from J, with 17 bases between. Germline lookup yields CDR1 LNHDA and CDR2 SQIVND (reference sequence). The CDR3 extends over 12 amino acids.

The chain uses TRBV19 and TRBJ2-3; D is uncertain. This specimen consisted of CD4+ T cells sorted from blood, obtained at week 4, from a patient treated with tofacitinib. This clonotype was sampled from a human donor with alopecia areata. CDR3 loop: CASSALGGTTYF. The CDR3 region has the DNA TGTGCCAGTAGTGCCCTCGGCGGCACGACGTATTTT. The full variable domain, in which reference TRBV19 and TRBJ2-3 provide the parts outside the CDR3, is DGGITQSPKYLFRKEGQNVTLSCEQNLNHDAMYWYRQDPGQGLRLIYYSQIVNDFQKGDIAEGYSVSREKKESFPLTVTSAQKNPTAFYLCASSALGGTTYFGPGTRLTVL.